What follows are 26 T cell receptor beta chains derived from one specimen sequenced in a study of blood T cell repertoires in COVID-19. Profiling relied on immunoSEQ multiplex PCR, and the TCRdb table lists in-frame clones only, not all of them. The sample includes more than 300,000 clones, 90% of them seen just once. The specimen sequenced was peripheral blood. These receptors originate from a woman in her 40s with COVID-19, enrolled during active disease.

The rearrangement joins TRBV6-4 to TRBJ2-1, with 9 bases lining up with TRBD2. Germline V gene lookup returns CDR1 MRHNA and CDR2 SNTAGT. J lost 8 bases, V lost 4 bases, and 6 bases had no gene match. The CDR3 runs 14 residues. CDR3 DNA sequence: TGTGCCAGCAGTGCCCAACTAGCGGGTTATGAGCAGTTCTTC. Protein sequence: CASSAQLAGYEQFF.

J is TRBJ1-3 and V is TRBV28; D not certain. The CDR3 is 15 amino acids. V lost 5 bases and J lost 0, with 11 bases in between. Germline V CDR1 and CDR2: MDHEN, SYDVKM. As DNA, the CDR3 is TGTGCCAGCAGTAACTCTGGGAGCTCTGGAAACACCATATATTTT. Protein sequence: CASSNSGSSGNTIYF.

The V call is TRBV11-2, the J call TRBJ1-6; a possible D gene is TRBD1 (6 bases). V was pared by 2 bases and J by 7 bases, with 12 bases between. This CDR3 has 15 residues. Per the germline V gene, CDR1 is SGHAT and CDR2 is FQNNGV. CDR3 amino acids: CASSLLLGANSPLHF. CDR3 DNA sequence: TGTGCCAGCAGCTTACTACTGGGGGCCAATTCACCCCTCCACTTT.

The chain links TRBV7-2 to TRBJ2-1; D not certain. The ends were cut back, 1 base at V and 0 bases at J, with 7 bases in the middle. Looked up from germline, CDR1 is SGHTA and CDR2 is FQGNSA. The CDR3 runs 15 residues. The CDR3 region has the DNA TGTGCCAGCAGCTTAGGGCCGTCCTCCTACAATGAGCAGTTCTTC. Its translation is CASSLGPSSYNEQFF.

This chain links TRBV11-2 with TRBJ1-1; tentative D call: TRBD1 (6 bases). In germline, CDR1 is SGHAT, CDR2 FQNNGV. Trimming pared 5 bases from V and 0 bases from J, leaving 13 bases between. The CDR3 is 15 residues long. The DNA of the CDR3 is TGTGCCAGCAGCAGCCGACAGGTCATGAACACTGAAGCTTTCTTT. The encoded protein is CASSSRQVMNTEAFF.

V gene TRBV19 combines with J gene TRBJ1-1, with no clear D. Trimming took off 8 bases at V and 11 bases at J, with 21 bases between the two ends. The CDR3 covers 13 residues. Germline CDR1 LNHDA, CDR2 SQIVND (reference sequence). CDR3 in amino acids: CASFWRHSGGAFF. The CDR3 DNA follows: TGTGCCAGTTTTTGGCGCCACAGCGGCGGCGCTTTCTTT.

J is TRBJ2-3 and V is TRBV6-5; 9 bases align to TRBD1. Trimming at V came to 5 bases and at J to 4 bases, leaving 7 bases not matched to a gene. The CDR3 covers 15 residues. Looked up from germline, CDR1 is MNHEY and CDR2 is SVGAGI. CDR3 residues: CASSRTGVPPDTQYF. DNA for the CDR3: TGTGCCAGCAGTCGGACAGGGGTGCCCCCAGATACGCAGTATTTT.

The J gene is TRBJ2-5, the V gene TRBV9; possibly TRBD1 for D (6 bases). The germline CDR1 and CDR2 sequences are SGDLS and YYNGEE. The V gene lost 0 bases and the J gene lost 2 bases, with 8 bases spanning the gap. The CDR3 runs 14 residues. CDR3 sequence (DNA): TGTGCCAGCAGCGTAGGGACAGAGCAAGAGACCCAGTACTTC. Protein sequence: CASSVGTEQETQYF.

The chain is built from TRBV7-8 and TRBJ1-2; TRBD1 might be the D (6 bases). CDR3 length: 15 residues. V was cut by 1 base and J by 0 bases, with 9 bases left in between. Germline loops: CDR1 SGHVS, CDR2 FQNEAQ. CDR3 DNA: TGTGCCAGCAGCTTAGAGACAGGATCTAACTATGGCTACACCTTC. Protein product: CASSLETGSNYGYTF.

The chain employs TRBV15 and TRBJ1-5; tentative D call: TRBD1 (6 bases). This CDR3 contains 19 residues. V lost 1 base, J lost 2 bases, and 21 bases lay in between. Germline-derived CDR1 and CDR2 are LNHNV and YYDKDF (reference sequence). CDR3 loop: CATSRVEGGAMARNQPQHF. The CDR3 DNA reads TGTGCCACCAGCAGAGTAGAAGGGGGGGCAATGGCCCGCAATCAGCCCCAGCATTTT.

The chain is built from TRBV15 and TRBJ1-2; D is possibly TRBD1 (5 bases). This CDR3 is 15 amino acids long. Germline loops: CDR1 LNHNV, CDR2 YYDKDF (reference sequence). V was clipped by 0 bases and J by 1 base, with 9 bases between them. CDR3 nucleotide sequence: TGTGCCACCAGCAGAGACCGACAGTTTAACTATGGCTACACCTTC. It translates to CATSRDRQFNYGYTF. Filled out from reference TRBV15 and TRBJ1-2, the complete variable domain reads DAMVIQNPRYQVTQFGKPVTLSCSQTLNHNVMYWYQQKSSQAPKLLFHYYDKDFNNEADTPDNFQSRRPNTSFCFLDIRSPGLGDTAMYLCATSRDRQFNYGYTFGSGTRLTVV.

The genes are TRBV1 and TRBJ2-2; the DNA was not compared with TRBD2, the D call given in the table. TRBV1 is classified as a pseudogene. CDR3 length: 17 residues. The CDR3 DNA reads TGCACCAGCAGCCACCTCTCGCGGGGGAGGGGGACCGGGGAGCTGTTTTTT. This translates into CTSSHLSRGRGTGELFF.

The genes are TRBV25-1 and TRBJ2-1, with no clear D. The CDR3 totals 14 residues. The germline gives CDR1 MGHDK, CDR2 SYGVNS. Trimming took 7 bases from V and 0 from J, leaving 10 bases between them. CDR3 region: CASNPTGSYNEQFF. CDR3 nucleotide sequence: TGTGCCAGCAACCCTACGGGCTCCTACAATGAGCAGTTCTTC.

This clone was observed a handful of times. At the DNA level, this CDR3 is encoded by other sequences in the same sample as well. The chain is built from TRBV5-1 and TRBJ1-5; the match to TRBD1 covers 7 bases. Looked up from germline, CDR1 is SGHRS and CDR2 is YFSETQ. With V trimmed by 0 bases and J by 6 bases, 0 bases remained unmatched. This CDR3 spans 13 amino acids. CDR3 residues: CASSLGQGQPQHF. CDR3 coding DNA: TGCGCCAGCAGCTTGGGACAGGGTCAGCCCCAGCATTTT.

This chain connects TRBV27 to TRBJ1-1; TRBD1 aligns across 9 bases. The V gene end was trimmed by 5 bases and the J gene end by 3 bases; junction bases not matched to a gene: 7. Germline-derived CDR1 and CDR2 are MNHEY and SMNVEV (reference sequence). The CDR3 length is 15 residues. The CDR3 sequence is CASSSRQGGDTEAFF. The DNA for the CDR3 is TGTGCCAGCAGTAGCAGACAGGGGGGAGACACTGAAGCTTTCTTT.

The CDR3 coding sequence is TGCGCCAGCAGCCAAGTTACTAGCGGGAGGGCGGGGCAGTACTTC. Translated: CASSQVTSGRAGQYF. The rearrangement joins TRBV4-1 to TRBJ2-7; 13 bases align to TRBD2. Germline CDR1 reads MGHRA; CDR2 reads YSYEKL. There are 15 residues in the CDR3. Trimming at V came to 1 base and at J to 9 bases, leaving 6 bases not matched to a gene.

The table lists this clone with a count of one. V and J are TRBV20-1 and TRBJ2-2; TRBD2 agrees at 8 bases. The germline V gene has CDR1 DFQATT and CDR2 SNEGSKA (reference sequence). J gave up 7 bases and V 3 bases, and 7 bases lay outside the gene matches. The CDR3 length is 14 residues. CDR3 residues: CSASSSGSHGELFF. The CDR3 coding sequence is TGCAGTGCTAGTTCTAGCGGGTCTCACGGGGAGCTGTTTTTT.

This sequence joins TRBV30 and TRBJ1-1; 7 positions agree with TRBD1. Trimming took 2 bases from V and 6 from J; bases not matched to a gene: 9. This CDR3 is 14 amino acids long. CDR1 is GTSNPN, CDR2 SVGIG, per germline (reference sequence). The CDR3 DNA reads TGTGCCTGGAGTACGGGACAGTGGAGTTCTGAAGCTTTCTTT. This translates into CAWSTGQWSSEAFF.

The chain carries TRBV27 and TRBJ2-1; 14 bases line up with TRBD2. The J segment lost 7 bases and the V segment lost 4 bases, leaving 6 bases of the junction unmatched. The germline V gene encodes CDR1 MNHEY and CDR2 SMNVEV (reference sequence). CDR3 length equals 16 residues. The CDR3 spells CASSSGTSGSRNEQFF. The DNA of the CDR3 is TGTGCCAGCAGTTCCGGGACTAGCGGGAGTCGGAATGAGCAGTTCTTC.

The genes are TRBV15 and TRBJ1-6; 10 positions match TRBD1. Germline CDR1 reads LNHNV; CDR2 reads YYDKDF (reference sequence). This CDR3 region has 15 residues. V lost 5 bases to trimming and J lost 8 bases; unmatched junction nucleotides: 6. CDR3 sequence: CATSVPGTGDSPLHF. CDR3 coding DNA: TGTGCCACCAGCGTGCCCGGGACAGGGGATTCACCCCTCCACTTT.

J is TRBJ1-1 and V is TRBV19; no clear D gene. The germline gives CDR1 LNHDA, CDR2 SQIVND (reference sequence). V shed 10 bases and J shed 11 bases, with 23 bases lying between them. The CDR3 has 13 amino acids. CDR3 residues: CATKYREREVAFF. The DNA of the CDR3 is TGTGCCACCAAGTATAGGGAGAGGGAAGTGGCTTTCTTT.

This chain uses TRBV7-6 with TRBJ1-4; 8 bases are shared with TRBD1. The CDR3 runs to 16 residues. The V gene end was trimmed by 3 bases and the J gene end by 10 bases; junction bases not matched to a gene: 13. Germline loops: CDR1 SGHVS, CDR2 FNYEAQ. CDR3 nucleotide sequence: TGTGCCAGCAGCTTTATATCAGGGGGCTTATTAGGAAAACTGTTTTTT. It yields the protein CASSFISGGLLGKLFF.

This chain joins TRBV18 and TRBJ2-1; D is undetermined. The length of the CDR3 is 12 residues. Germline loops: CDR1 KGHSH, CDR2 LQKENI. V shed 2 bases and J shed 8 bases, with 7 bases lying between them. The CDR3 is CASSPYGDEQFF. The CDR3 coding sequence is TGTGCCAGCTCACCATACGGTGATGAGCAGTTCTTC.

The gene calls are TRBV7-8 and TRBJ1-4; 8 bases are a match to TRBD1. This CDR3 comprises 14 residues. With V trimmed by 6 bases and J by 8 bases, 8 bases remained unmatched. CDR1 SGHVS and CDR2 FQNEAQ come from the germline V gene. This chain's CDR3 is CASSLTGEREKLFF. DNA for the CDR3: TGTGCCAGCAGTCTGACAGGGGAGCGAGAAAAACTGTTTTTT. The full variable domain, completed using reference TRBV7-8 and TRBJ1-4, is GAGVSQSPRYKVAKRGQDVALRCDPISGHVSLFWYQQALGQGPEFLTYFQNEAQLDKSGLPSDRFFAERPEGSVSTLKIQRTQQEDSAVYLCASSLTGEREKLFFGSGTQLSVL.

As DNA, the CDR3 is TGTGCCAGCAGCAAAGTGAGGGCTCAACGGTATTCACCCCTCCACTTT. Protein sequence: CASSKVRAQRYSPLHF. The J gene is TRBJ1-6, the V gene TRBV21-1. TRBV21-1 represents a pseudogene. This CDR3 contains 16 residues.

J is TRBJ1-2 and V is TRBV6-2 or TRBV6-3; 7 bases are a match to TRBD1. CDR1 is MNHEY and CDR2 is SVGEGT in the germline V gene. The CDR3 length is 14 residues. V lost 5 bases, J lost 7 bases, and 10 bases stayed unmatched. CDR3 DNA sequence: TGTGCCAGCAGTCGACAGGGTCCTCTCTCTGGCTACACCTTC. Translating it yields CASSRQGPLSGYTF.